The source of this T cell receptor beta chain is a study of OX40 agonist ivuxolimab in advanced cancers. Study as a whole: Six ivuxolimab dose levels, 0.01 to 10 mg/kg, were given intravenously every 2 weeks. Three dose-escalation patients had partial responses: one with hepatocellular carcinoma and two with cutaneous melanoma.

Notes on the study in general: Undetermined was the antigen specificity of the expanded peripheral T cells. Certain nonresponders likewise exhibited a low normalized T-cell clonal expansion.

In germline, CDR1 is ENHRY, CDR2 SYGVKD. Trimming removed 5 bases at V and 7 bases at J, with 15 bases between. CDR3 length: 13 residues. This table comes from immunoSEQ multiplex PCR, and its TCRdb copy is limited to in-frame clones, with some not included. The repertoire holds some 100,000 clones, less than 95% seen once, with roughly 0.3% in the top ten. About this clone: Its specificity is not known.

The chain uses TRBV10-3 and TRBJ2-7, with D perhaps matching TRBD1 or TRBD2 (5 bases each). The specimen comprised CD4+ or CD8+ T cells sorted from blood, sampled in a trial of the OX40 agonist ivuxolimab. The source of this sequence is an adult with an advanced solid tumor such as melanoma, head and neck, liver or kidney cancer. The CDR3 loop is CAISRGASGEQYF. CDR3 coding DNA: TGTGCCATCAGTCGAGGGGCCTCGGGGGAGCAGTACTTC.